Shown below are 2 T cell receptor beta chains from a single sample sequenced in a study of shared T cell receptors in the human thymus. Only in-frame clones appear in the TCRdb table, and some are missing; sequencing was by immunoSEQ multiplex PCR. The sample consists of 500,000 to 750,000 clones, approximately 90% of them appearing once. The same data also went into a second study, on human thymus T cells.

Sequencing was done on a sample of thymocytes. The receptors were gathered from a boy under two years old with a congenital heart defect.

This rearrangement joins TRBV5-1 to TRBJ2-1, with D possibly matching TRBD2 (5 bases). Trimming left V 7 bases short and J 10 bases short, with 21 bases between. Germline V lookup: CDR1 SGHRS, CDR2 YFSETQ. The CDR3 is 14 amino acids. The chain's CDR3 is CASGRHTERGEQFF. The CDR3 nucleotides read TGCGCCAGCGGTCGCCATACCGAAAGAGGGGAGCAGTTCTTC.

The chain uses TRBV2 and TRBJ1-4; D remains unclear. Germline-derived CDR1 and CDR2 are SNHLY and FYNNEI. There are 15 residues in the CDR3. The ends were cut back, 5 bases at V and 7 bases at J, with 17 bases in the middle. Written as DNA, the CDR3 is TGTGCCAGCAGTTCCCAGCCCCGAGCAGGTGAAAAACTGTTTTTT. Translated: CASSSQPRAGEKLFF.